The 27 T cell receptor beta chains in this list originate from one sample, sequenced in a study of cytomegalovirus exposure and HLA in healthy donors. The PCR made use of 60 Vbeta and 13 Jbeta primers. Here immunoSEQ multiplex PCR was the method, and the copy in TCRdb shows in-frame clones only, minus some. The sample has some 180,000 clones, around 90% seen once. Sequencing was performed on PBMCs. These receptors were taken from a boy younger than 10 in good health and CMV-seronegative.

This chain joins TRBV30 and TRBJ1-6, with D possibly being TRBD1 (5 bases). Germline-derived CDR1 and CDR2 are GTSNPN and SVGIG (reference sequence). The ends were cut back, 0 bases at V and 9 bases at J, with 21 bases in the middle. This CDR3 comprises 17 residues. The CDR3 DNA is TGTGCCTGGAGTGTTGCATTCAGGGAATTTTTTGGTTCACCCCTCCACTTT. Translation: CAWSVAFREFFGSPLHF.

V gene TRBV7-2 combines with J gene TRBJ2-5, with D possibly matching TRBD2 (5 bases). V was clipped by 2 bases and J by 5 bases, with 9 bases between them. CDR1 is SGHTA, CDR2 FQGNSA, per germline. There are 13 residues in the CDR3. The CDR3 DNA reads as TGTGCCAGCAGCTTAACTAGGAGGGAGACCCAGTACTTC. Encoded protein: CASSLTRRETQYF.

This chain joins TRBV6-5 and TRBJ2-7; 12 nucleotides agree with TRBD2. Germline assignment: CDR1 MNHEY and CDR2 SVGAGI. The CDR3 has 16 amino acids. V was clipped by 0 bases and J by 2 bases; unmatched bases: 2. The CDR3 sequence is CASSYSRLAGAYEQYF. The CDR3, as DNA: TGTGCCAGCAGTTACTCGAGACTAGCGGGGGCCTACGAGCAGTACTTC.

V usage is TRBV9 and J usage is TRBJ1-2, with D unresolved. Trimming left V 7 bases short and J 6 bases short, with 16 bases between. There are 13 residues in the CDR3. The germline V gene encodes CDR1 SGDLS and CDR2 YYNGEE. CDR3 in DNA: TGTGCCAGCCTTGACGAAGGAGGCAATGGCTACACCTTC. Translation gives CASLDEGGNGYTF.

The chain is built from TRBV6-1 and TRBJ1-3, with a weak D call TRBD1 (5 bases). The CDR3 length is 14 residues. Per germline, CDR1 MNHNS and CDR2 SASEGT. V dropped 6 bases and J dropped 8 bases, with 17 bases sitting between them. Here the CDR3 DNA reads TGTGCCAGCAGCCCAACGGGGGTCCTGGACACCATATATTTT. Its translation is CASSPTGVLDTIYF.

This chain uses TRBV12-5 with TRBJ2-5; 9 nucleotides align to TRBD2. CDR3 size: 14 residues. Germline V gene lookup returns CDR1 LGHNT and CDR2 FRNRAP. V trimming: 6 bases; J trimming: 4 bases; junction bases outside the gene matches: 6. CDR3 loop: CASGLSGSRETQYF. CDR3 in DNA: TGTGCTAGTGGACTTAGCGGGAGCAGAGAGACCCAGTACTTC.

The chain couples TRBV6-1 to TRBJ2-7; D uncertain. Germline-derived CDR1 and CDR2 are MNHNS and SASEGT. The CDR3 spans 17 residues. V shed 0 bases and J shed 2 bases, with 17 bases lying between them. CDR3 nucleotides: TGTGCCAGCAGTGAAGCACCTTTTTGGGCAGGAACCTACGAGCAGTACTTC. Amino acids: CASSEAPFWAGTYEQYF.

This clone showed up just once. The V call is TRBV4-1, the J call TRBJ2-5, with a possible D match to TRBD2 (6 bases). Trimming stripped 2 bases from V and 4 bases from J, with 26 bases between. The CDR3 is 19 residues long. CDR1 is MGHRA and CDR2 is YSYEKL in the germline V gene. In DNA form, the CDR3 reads TGCGCCAGCAGCCAAAGATATCCGGGAGCTCGGGCTAGGGGAGAGACCCAGTACTTC. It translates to CASSQRYPGARARGETQYF.

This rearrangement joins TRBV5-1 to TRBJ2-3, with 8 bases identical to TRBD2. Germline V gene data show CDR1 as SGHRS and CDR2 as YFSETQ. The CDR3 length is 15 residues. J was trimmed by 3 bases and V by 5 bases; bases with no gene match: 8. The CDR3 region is CASSFRGGSTDTQYF. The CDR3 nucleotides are TGCGCCAGCAGTTTTCGCGGGGGGTCGACAGATACGCAGTATTTT. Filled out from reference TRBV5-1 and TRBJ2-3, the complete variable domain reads KAGVTQTPRYLIKTRGQQVTLSCSPISGHRSVSWYQQTPGQGLQFLFEYFSETQRNKGNFPGRFSGRQFSNSRSEMNVSTLELGDSALYLCASSFRGGSTDTQYFGPGTRLTVL.

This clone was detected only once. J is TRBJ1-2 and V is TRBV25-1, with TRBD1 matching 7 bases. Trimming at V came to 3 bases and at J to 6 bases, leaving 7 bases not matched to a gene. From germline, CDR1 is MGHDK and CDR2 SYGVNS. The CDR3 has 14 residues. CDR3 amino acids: CASSELTGEDGYTF. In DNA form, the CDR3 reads TGTGCCAGCAGTGAGTTAACAGGGGAGGATGGCTACACCTTC.

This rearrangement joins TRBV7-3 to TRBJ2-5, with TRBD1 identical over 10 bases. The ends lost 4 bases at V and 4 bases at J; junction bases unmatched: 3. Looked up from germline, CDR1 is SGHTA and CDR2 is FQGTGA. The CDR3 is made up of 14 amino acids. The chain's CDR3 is CASSSGQGGETQYF. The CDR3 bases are TGTGCCAGCAGCTCCGGACAGGGGGGAGAGACCCAGTACTTC.

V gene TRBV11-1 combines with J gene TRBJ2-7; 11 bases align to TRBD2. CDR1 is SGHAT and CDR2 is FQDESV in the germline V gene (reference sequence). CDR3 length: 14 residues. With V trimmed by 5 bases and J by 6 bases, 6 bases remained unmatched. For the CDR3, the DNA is TGTGCCAGCAGCCCACATCTAGCGGGGGGCGAGCAGTACTTC. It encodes CASSPHLAGGEQYF.

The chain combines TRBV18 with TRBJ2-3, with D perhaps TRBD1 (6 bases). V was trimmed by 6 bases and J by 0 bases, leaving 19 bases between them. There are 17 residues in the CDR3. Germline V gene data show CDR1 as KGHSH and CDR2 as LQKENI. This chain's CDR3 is CASSPVEPGASTDTQYF. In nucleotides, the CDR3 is TGTGCCAGCTCTCCCGTGGAACCAGGGGCTAGCACAGATACGCAGTATTTT.

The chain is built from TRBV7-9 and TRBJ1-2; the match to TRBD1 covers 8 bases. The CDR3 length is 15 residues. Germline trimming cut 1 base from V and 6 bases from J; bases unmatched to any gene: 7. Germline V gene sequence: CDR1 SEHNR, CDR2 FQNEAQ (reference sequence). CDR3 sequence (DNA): TGTGCCAGCAGCTTAGGACAGGGGAGCGGCGATGGCTACACCTTC. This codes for CASSLGQGSGDGYTF.

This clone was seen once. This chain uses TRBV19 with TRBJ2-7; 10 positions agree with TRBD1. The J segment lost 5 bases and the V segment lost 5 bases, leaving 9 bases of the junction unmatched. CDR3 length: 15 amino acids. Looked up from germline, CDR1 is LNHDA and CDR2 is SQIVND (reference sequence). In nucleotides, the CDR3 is TGTGCCAGTAGTCCCGCCGCGGGACAGGGGAACGAGCAGTACTTC. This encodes CASSPAAGQGNEQYF.

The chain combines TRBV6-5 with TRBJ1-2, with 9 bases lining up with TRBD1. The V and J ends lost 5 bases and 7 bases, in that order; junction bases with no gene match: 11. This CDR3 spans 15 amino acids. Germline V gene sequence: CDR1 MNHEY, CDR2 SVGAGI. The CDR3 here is CASSPRDRDHSGYTF. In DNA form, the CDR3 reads TGTGCCAGCAGTCCCCGGGACAGGGACCACTCTGGCTACACCTTC.

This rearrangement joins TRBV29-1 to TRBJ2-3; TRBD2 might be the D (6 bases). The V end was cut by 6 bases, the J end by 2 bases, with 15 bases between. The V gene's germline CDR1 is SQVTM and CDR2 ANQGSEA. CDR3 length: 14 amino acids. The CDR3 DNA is TGCAGCGTCGACGGACTACTTTCCACAGATACGCAGTATTTT. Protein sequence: CSVDGLLSTDTQYF.

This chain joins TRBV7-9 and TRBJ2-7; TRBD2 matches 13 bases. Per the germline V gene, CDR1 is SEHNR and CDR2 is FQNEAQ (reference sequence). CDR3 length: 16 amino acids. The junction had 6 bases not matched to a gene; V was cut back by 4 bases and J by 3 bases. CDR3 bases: TGTGCCAGCAGCTCGGGACTAGCGGGACTCTTCTACGAGCAGTACTTC. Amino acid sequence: CASSSGLAGLFYEQYF.

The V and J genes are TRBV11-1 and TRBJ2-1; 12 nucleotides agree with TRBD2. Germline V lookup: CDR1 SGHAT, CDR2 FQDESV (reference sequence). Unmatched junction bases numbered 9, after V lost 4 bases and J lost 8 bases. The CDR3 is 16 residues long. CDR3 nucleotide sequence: TGTGCCAGCAGCTCACTAGCGGGGGGACCCGGGGATGAGCAGTTCTTC. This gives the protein CASSSLAGGPGDEQFF.

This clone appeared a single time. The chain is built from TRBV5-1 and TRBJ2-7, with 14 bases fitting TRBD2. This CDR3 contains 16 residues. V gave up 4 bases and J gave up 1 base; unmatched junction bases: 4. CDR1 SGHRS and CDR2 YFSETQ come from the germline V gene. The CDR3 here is CASSMTSGGVSYEQYF. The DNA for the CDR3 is TGCGCCAGCAGCATGACTAGCGGGGGGGTATCCTACGAGCAGTACTTC.

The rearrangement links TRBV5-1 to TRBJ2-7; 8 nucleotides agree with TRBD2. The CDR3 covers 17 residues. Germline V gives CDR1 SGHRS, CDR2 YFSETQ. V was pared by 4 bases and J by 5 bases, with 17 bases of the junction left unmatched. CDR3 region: CASSHQTEAGGLHEQYF. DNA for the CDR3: TGCGCCAGCAGCCACCAAACGGAGGCGGGAGGCTTGCACGAGCAGTACTTC.

CDR3 amino acids: CASSGRDRGRTGELFF. In nucleotides, the CDR3 is TGTGCCAGCAGTGGCCGGGACAGGGGGCGCACCGGGGAGCTGTTTTTT. V is TRBV6-1 and J is TRBJ2-2, with 12 nucleotides matching TRBD1. V lost 4 bases and J lost 4; bases outside the gene matches: 4. This CDR3 is built from 16 residues. Germline V gives CDR1 MNHNS, CDR2 SASEGT.

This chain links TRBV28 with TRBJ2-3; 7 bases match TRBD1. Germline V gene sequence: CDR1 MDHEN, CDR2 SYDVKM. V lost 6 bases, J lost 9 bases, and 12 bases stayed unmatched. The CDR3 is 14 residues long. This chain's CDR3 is CASSGTVKGGTQYF. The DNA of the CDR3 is TGTGCCAGCAGCGGGACAGTCAAGGGCGGAACGCAGTATTTT.

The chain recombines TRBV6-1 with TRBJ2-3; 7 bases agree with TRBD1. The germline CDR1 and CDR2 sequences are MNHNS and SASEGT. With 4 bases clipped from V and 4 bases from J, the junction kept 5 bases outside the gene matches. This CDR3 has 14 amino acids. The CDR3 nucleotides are TGTGCCAGCAGTGGGAGACAGGGTTCAGATACGCAGTATTTT. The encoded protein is CASSGRQGSDTQYF.

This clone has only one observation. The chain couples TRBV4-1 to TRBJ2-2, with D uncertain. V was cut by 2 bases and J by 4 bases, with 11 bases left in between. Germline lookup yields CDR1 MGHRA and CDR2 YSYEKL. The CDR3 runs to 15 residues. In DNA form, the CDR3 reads TGCGCCAGCAGCCAACCTGGCACCTCCACCGGGGAGCTGTTTTTT. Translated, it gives CASSQPGTSTGELFF.

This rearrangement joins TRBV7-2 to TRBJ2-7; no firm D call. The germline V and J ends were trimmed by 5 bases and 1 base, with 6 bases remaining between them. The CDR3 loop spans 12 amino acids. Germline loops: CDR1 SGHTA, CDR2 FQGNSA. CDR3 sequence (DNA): TGTGCCAGCAGCCCCACTTCCTACGAGCAGTACTTC. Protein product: CASSPTSYEQYF.

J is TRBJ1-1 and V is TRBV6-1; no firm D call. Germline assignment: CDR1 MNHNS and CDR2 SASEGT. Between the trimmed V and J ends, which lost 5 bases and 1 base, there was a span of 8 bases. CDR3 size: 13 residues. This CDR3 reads CASSTHRNTEAFF. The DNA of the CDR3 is TGTGCCAGCAGTACCCACAGGAACACTGAAGCTTTCTTT.